This TCR beta chain stems from a study of early T cells in non-severe SARS-CoV-2 infection. Points from the study as a whole: Private and CD4 specificities were missed by VDJdb matching, which favored anti-spike CD8 responses.

On this clonotype itself: Its antigen is as yet unknown.

Trimming left V 1 base short and J 8 bases short, with 13 bases between. Germline CDR1 reads SGHRS; CDR2 reads YFSETQ. The CDR3 has 15 residues. TCRdb used MiXCR to reprocess the 5' RACE reads, holding one entry per CDR3 protein. The repertoire holds 55,000 to 65,000 distinct CDR3 sequences, with 8% to 9.5% as singletons. Sequenced input: whole blood. The rearrangement links TRBV5-1 to TRBJ1-6; D unresolved. This clonotype originated in an adult who was a healthcare worker with PCR-confirmed SARS-CoV-2 infection or an uninfected control (not recorded which). CDR3 DNA sequence: TGCGCCAGCAGCTTGTCGGCCCCGACGGATTCACCCCTCCACTTT. Its translation: CASSLSAPTDSPLHF.